The 28 T cell receptor beta chains below were found in one sample sequenced in a study of T cells expressing NK-cell markers. TCRdb re-called the 5' RACE reads and gives one entry per CDR3 protein, without DNA. Its clone listing holds roughly 3,100 distinct CDR3 sequences. The sample consisted of blood T cells: a sorted CD56 or NKG2C T cell subset, CD4+ or CD8+ T cells, or bulk PBMC T cells (not recorded which). The receptors derive from a man aged 18-69 years in good health.

V usage is TRBV18 and J usage is TRBJ2-7; TCRdb calls TRBD2, which cannot be checked without DNA. This CDR3 is 15 amino acids long. The V gene's germline CDR1 is KGHSH and CDR2 LQKENI. CDR3: CASSLLGGPYYEQYF. The whole variable domain, filled in from reference TRBV18 and TRBJ2-7, reads NAGVMQNPRHLVRRRGQEARLRCSPMKGHSHVYWYRQLPEEGLKFMVYLQKENIIDESGMPKERFSAEFPKEGPSILRIQQVVRGDSAAYFCASSLLGGPYYEQYFGPGTRLTVT.

The chain links TRBV7-9 to TRBJ1-2. The CDR3 consists of 17 residues. Germline CDR1 reads SEHNR; CDR2 reads FQNEAQ (reference sequence). The CDR3: CASSPTPTGVTSMSYTF.

The V and J genes are TRBV4-1 and TRBJ2-3; TCRdb indicates TRBD1, and absent DNA this call remains unverified. This CDR3 has 15 amino acids. Germline V gives CDR1 MGHRA, CDR2 YSYEKL. CDR3 sequence reads: CASSPGGGRTDTQYF.

This chain connects TRBV25-1 to TRBJ2-3; TCRdb selects TRBD1, and the lack of DNA leaves this call unchecked. The CDR3 covers 19 residues. From germline, CDR1 is MGHDK and CDR2 SYGVNS. CDR3 residues: CASSEYPTGGLALTDTQYF.

The chain employs TRBV2 and TRBJ2-5; TCRdb calls TRBD1, which cannot be checked without DNA. The CDR3 is made up of 14 amino acids. The germline gives CDR1 SNHLY, CDR2 FYNNEI. CDR3 region: CASSGRDRKETQYF.

V and J are TRBV7-9 and TRBJ2-5; TCRdb calls TRBD2, which cannot be checked without DNA. This CDR3 is built from 15 residues. Germline V CDR1 and CDR2: SEHNR, FQNEAQ (reference sequence). CDR3 residues: CASSRNGLAGETQYF.

J is TRBJ2-5 and V is TRBV6-1; the D call from TCRdb, TRBD1, cannot be confirmed without DNA. Germline CDR1 MNHNS, CDR2 SASEGT. The CDR3 runs 16 residues. CDR3 amino acids: CASSEAPIGGEETQYF.

This rearrangement joins TRBV5-6 to TRBJ1-1; there is no DNA to check the TCRdb D call of TRBD1. This CDR3 has 18 residues. Germline V gene lookup returns CDR1 SGHDT and CDR2 YYEEEE. The CDR3 reads CASSPTLRDRVSRTEAFF.

The V and J genes are TRBV20-1 and TRBJ2-7; TCRdb indicates TRBD2, and absent DNA this call remains unverified. The CDR3 totals 16 residues. Germline V CDR1 and CDR2: DFQATT, SNEGSKA (reference sequence). Here the CDR3 reads CSAKDPIAGGPYEQYF.

The chain joins TRBV4-3 to TRBJ2-7; the TRBD1 assignment by TCRdb is unverifiable without DNA. Germline values: CDR1 LGHNA, CDR2 YSLEER. The CDR3 has 15 residues. This CDR3 reads CASSQDMGQNYEQYF.

The CDR3: CASSEQGAANEKLFF. This chain links TRBV5-1 with TRBJ1-4; the TRBD1 assignment by TCRdb is unverifiable without DNA. CDR3 length equals 15 residues. Germline CDR1 and CDR2: SGHRS and YFSETQ.

The V gene is TRBV6-1, the J gene TRBJ1-1. The V gene's germline CDR1 is MNHNS and CDR2 SASEGT. The length of the CDR3 is 13 residues. CDR3 in amino acids: CASSRGVNTEAFF.

CDR3 in amino acids: CASSGPGGHSEAFF. This chain links TRBV6-1 with TRBJ1-1; TCRdb's assignment of TRBD1 cannot be checked, as there is no DNA. This CDR3 has 14 amino acids. Germline CDR1 MNHNS, CDR2 SASEGT.

The rearrangement uses TRBV21-1 and TRBJ2-7; TCRdb returns TRBD1, unconfirmable since there is no DNA. TRBV21-1 is a recognized pseudogene. The length of the CDR3 is 18 residues. This chain's CDR3 is CASSKVGVRDREGHEQYF.

The V gene is TRBV20-1, the J gene TRBJ2-5; TCRdb indicates TRBD1, and absent DNA this call remains unverified. The CDR3 is 14 amino acids. Germline values: CDR1 DFQATT, CDR2 SNEGSKA (reference sequence). The CDR3 here is CSASLSGGQETQYF.

This rearrangement joins TRBV6-2 or TRBV6-3 to TRBJ2-7. CDR3 size: 15 residues. Germline CDR1 MNHEY, CDR2 SVGEGT. CDR3 sequence: CASSYSLEGAYEQYF.

This chain joins TRBV5-4 and TRBJ2-7. In germline, CDR1 is SGHNT, CDR2 YYREEE (reference sequence). The CDR3 loop spans 12 amino acids. CDR3 residues: CASQGGTHEQYF.

The chain recombines TRBV18 with TRBJ1-5; TCRdb's D call of TRBD1 is untestable without DNA. Germline assignment: CDR1 KGHSH and CDR2 LQKENI. CDR3 length equals 16 residues. CDR3 loop: CASSPTAGESNQPQHF. Complete variable domain (other parts from reference TRBV18 and TRBJ1-5): NAGVMQNPRHLVRRRGQEARLRCSPMKGHSHVYWYRQLPEEGLKFMVYLQKENIIDESGMPKERFSAEFPKEGPSILRIQQVVRGDSAAYFCASSPTAGESNQPQHFGDGTRLSIL.

V and J are TRBV9 and TRBJ2-7; TCRdb selects TRBD2, and the lack of DNA leaves this call unchecked. CDR3 length equals 16 residues. Germline V gene lookup returns CDR1 SGDLS and CDR2 YYNGEE. The CDR3 sequence is CASSVGHTSASYEQYF.

CDR3 sequence reads: CASRRTEGTEAFF. The V and J genes are TRBV12-3 or TRBV12-4 and TRBJ1-1; TCRdb picks TRBD1, but there is no DNA to check that call. The CDR3 has 13 residues.

The chain is built from TRBV18 and TRBJ2-1; TCRdb proposes TRBD1, but this gene call is untestable without DNA. This CDR3 comprises 15 residues. CDR1 is KGHSH, CDR2 LQKENI, per germline. CDR3 in amino acids: CASSRTGGTGNEQFF.

The chain joins TRBV12-3 or TRBV12-4 to TRBJ1-3; TCRdb indicates TRBD1, and absent DNA this call remains unverified. There are 15 residues in the CDR3. CDR3 region: CASRLPGGSGNTIYF.

V usage is TRBV2 and J usage is TRBJ1-5; the TCRdb D gene call, TRBD1, has no DNA to confirm it. The germline CDR1 and CDR2 sequences are SNHLY and FYNNEI. CDR3 length: 16 residues. The CDR3: CASSEGSGGKDQPQHF.

This chain joins TRBV28 and TRBJ2-5; with no DNA, the TCRdb D assignment of TRBD1 cannot be verified. The CDR3 is 14 amino acids. Looked up from germline, CDR1 is MDHEN and CDR2 is SYDVKM. The CDR3 region is CASGGGVHQETQYF.

The chain has TRBV7-9 and TRBJ1-2; TCRdb's assignment of TRBD1 cannot be checked, as there is no DNA. Looked up from germline, CDR1 is SEHNR and CDR2 is FQNEAQ (reference sequence). This CDR3 spans 13 amino acids. CDR3 loop: CASSLMGRHGYTF.

This rearrangement joins TRBV15 to TRBJ2-5; without DNA, the TCRdb call of TRBD2 cannot be checked. This CDR3 has 14 amino acids. Germline CDR1 reads LNHNV; CDR2 reads YYDKDF (reference sequence). This CDR3 reads CATRLAGGSETQYF.

This chain connects TRBV7-2 to TRBJ2-7; TCRdb names TRBD1, which stays unverified in the absence of DNA. The CDR3 covers 13 residues. CDR1 is SGHTA and CDR2 is FQGNSA in the germline V gene. The CDR3 sequence: CASSLSPGQEQYF.

The chain links TRBV19 to TRBJ2-1; TCRdb calls TRBD1, which cannot be checked without DNA. CDR3 length: 13 amino acids. The V gene's germline CDR1 is LNHDA and CDR2 SQIVND (reference sequence). The CDR3 region is CASSTRDANEQFF.